This T cell receptor beta chain appears in the sequencing data of a study of blood T cell repertoires in COVID-19. How the authors handled the data: Reference gene primer amplification gave estimated nucleated cell counts. Clones were sequenced by immunoSEQ multiplex PCR, and TCRdb holds only the in-frame ones, with some missing. That table is the source of V, J and clone size, and D and trimming were worked out from the DNA. The data contain about 120,000 clones, about 85% of them singletons. CDR3 size: 12 residues. V lost 6 bases, J lost 7 bases, and 6 bases stayed unmatched. Germline V gene sequence: CDR1 SGHTA, CDR2 FQGNSA.

The chain is built from TRBV7-2 and TRBJ2-7; 7 nucleotides line up with TRBD1. The source of this sequence is an elderly man with active or convalescent COVID-19. The sample comprised peripheral blood. CDR3 amino acids: CASSRDSLEQYF. The CDR3 DNA sequence: TGTGCCAGCAGTCGGGACAGTCTAGAGCAGTACTTC.